The 20 T cell receptor beta chains below all came from one sample that was sequenced in a study of cytomegalovirus exposure and HLA in healthy donors. The PCR ran on 60 Vbeta and 13 Jbeta primers. Repertoires were generated with immunoSEQ multiplex PCR, while TCRdb's copy carries only in-frame clones and drops some. The repertoire has around 130,000 clones, approximately 86% of them found once; the top ten carry approximately 1.7%. Material for sequencing was PBMCs. The origin of the receptors is a boy aged 5-17 years in good health and CMV-seronegative.

This clone turned up a few times. V is TRBV9 and J is TRBJ1-6; 8 nucleotides agree with TRBD1. J gave up 13 bases and V 3 bases, and 9 bases lay outside the gene matches. CDR3 length: 14 residues. Per germline, CDR1 SGDLS and CDR2 YYNGEE. CDR3 in amino acids: CASSETGQVGPLHF. The CDR3 region has the DNA TGTGCCAGCAGCGAGACGGGACAGGTGGGGCCCCTCCACTTT.

The chain couples TRBV2 to TRBJ1-2; D unresolved. Germline CDR1 reads SNHLY; CDR2 reads FYNNEI. Trimming cost V 8 bases and J 5 bases, with 6 bases left between them. This CDR3 is 10 amino acids long. The CDR3, as DNA: TGTGCCAGCGGAGGGTATGGCTACACCTTC. Its protein product is CASGGYGYTF.

This clone was counted once. The DNA of the CDR3 is TGCGCCAGCAGCTCTACAGGGACAGACTCTCCTGAAGCTTTCTTT. Amino acids: CASSSTGTDSPEAFF. J is TRBJ1-1 and V is TRBV5-1; 7 bases are a match to TRBD1. The CDR3 contains 15 residues. V shed 3 bases, J shed 6 bases, and the junction held 11 bases outside the gene matches. CDR1 and CDR2 from the germline V gene are SGHRS and YFSETQ.

The gene calls are TRBV7-8 and TRBJ2-3, with D perhaps TRBD1 (6 bases). CDR3 length: 16 residues. V dropped 1 base and J dropped 0 bases, with 11 bases sitting between them. CDR1 and CDR2 (germline): SGHVS, FQNEAQ. CDR3 bases: TGTGCCAGCAGCTTAGTGCGCAGGGGAAGCACAGATACGCAGTATTTT. Its translation is CASSLVRRGSTDTQYF.

This chain joins TRBV30 and TRBJ2-5; possible D gene TRBD1, 5 bases. Germline CDR1 is GTSNPN and CDR2 is SVGIG (reference sequence). This CDR3 is 14 amino acids long. V lost 4 bases, J lost 5 bases, and 17 bases lay in between. The CDR3 reads CAWNMGQPGETQYF. The DNA for the CDR3 is TGTGCCTGGAATATGGGGCAGCCCGGGGAGACCCAGTACTTC.

This sequence joins TRBV4-2 and TRBJ1-4; no firm D call. There are 13 residues in the CDR3. Germline V gives CDR1 LGHNA, CDR2 YNFKEQ. Trimming cost V 4 bases and J 8 bases, with 11 bases left between them. Written as DNA, the CDR3 is TGTGCCAGCAGCCTGACCTCCGGGGAAAAACTGTTTTTT. Translation gives CASSLTSGEKLFF.

The chain is built from TRBV14 and TRBJ2-1; unclear D gene. This CDR3 spans 14 amino acids. The V gene's germline CDR1 is SGHDN and CDR2 FVKESK. Trimming removed 0 bases from V and 3 bases from J, with 6 bases in between. CDR3 loop: CASSQEAIYNEQFF. DNA of the CDR3: TGTGCCAGCAGCCAAGAGGCCATCTACAATGAGCAGTTCTTC.

The chain couples TRBV27 to TRBJ2-2, with 7 bases that match TRBD2. The CDR3 is made up of 15 amino acids. Germline CDR1 MNHEY, CDR2 SMNVEV (reference sequence). Losses at the gene ends were 8 bases for V and 0 bases for J; bases not matched to a gene: 6. The DNA of the CDR3 is TGTGCCAGCCGTTCTAGCGGATCGAACACCGGGGAGCTGTTTTTT. Protein: CASRSSGSNTGELFF.

There are a few counts of this clone. The chain uses TRBV4-3 and TRBJ2-1, with D perhaps matching TRBD2 (7 bases). Trimming pared 0 bases from V and 7 bases from J, leaving 13 bases between. The CDR3 has 15 amino acids. CDR1 is LGHNA, CDR2 YSLEER, per germline. For the CDR3, the DNA is TGCGCCAGCAGCCAAGAAAGGGGGGGGTGGAATGAGCAGTTCTTC. Protein: CASSQERGGWNEQFF.

The chain joins TRBV7-9 to TRBJ2-4; 8 bases line up with TRBD1. The germline V gene has CDR1 SEHNR and CDR2 FQNEAQ (reference sequence). The CDR3 covers 15 residues. With 3 bases clipped from V and 4 bases from J, the junction kept 5 bases outside the gene matches. The CDR3 nucleotides are TGTGCCAGCAGCTTTGGACAGGGCGGTAAAAACATTCAGTACTTC. Protein sequence: CASSFGQGGKNIQYF.

This chain joins TRBV9 and TRBJ2-2, with 8 bases fitting TRBD2. Germline CDR1 is SGDLS and CDR2 is YYNGEE. The junction had 9 bases not matched to a gene; V was cut back by 4 bases and J by 4 bases. This CDR3 comprises 16 residues. The CDR3: CASSIRAGVGTGELFF. CDR3 DNA sequence: TGTGCCAGCAGCATCCGAGCGGGAGTAGGCACCGGGGAGCTGTTTTTT. Filled out from reference TRBV9 and TRBJ2-2, the complete variable domain reads DSGVTQTPKHLITATGQRVTLRCSPRSGDLSVYWYQQSLDQGLQFLIQYYNGEERAKGNILERFSAQQFPDLHSELNLSSLELGDSALYFCASSIRAGVGTGELFFGEGSRLTVL.

This clone is a singleton in its sample. This sequence joins TRBV6-5 and TRBJ2-2; D not certain. Trimming removed 5 bases at V and 1 base at J, with 8 bases between. CDR1 is MNHEY, CDR2 SVGAGI, per germline. The CDR3 spans 14 residues. The CDR3 spells CASSLGENTGELFF. CDR3 bases: TGTGCCAGCAGTCTAGGAGAGAACACCGGGGAGCTGTTTTTT.

The V gene is TRBV19, the J gene TRBJ2-3; 11 bases line up with TRBD2. V shed 4 bases and J 8 bases; nucleotides not matched to a gene: 11. Germline CDR1 reads LNHDA; CDR2 reads SQIVND (reference sequence). The CDR3 runs to 16 residues. CDR3 sequence (DNA): TGTGCCAGTAGTAGAATTACTAGCGGGAGTAAGGGTACGCAGTATTTT. It encodes CASSRITSGSKGTQYF.

The V call is TRBV4-2, the J call TRBJ2-1, with 10 bases aligning to TRBD1. V gave up 0 bases and J gave up 1 base; unmatched junction bases: 6. The CDR3 runs to 18 residues. The germline V gene has CDR1 LGHNA and CDR2 YNFKEQ. The CDR3 DNA reads TGTGCCAGCAGCCAAGAGTCGGGACAGGGGTCTTCCTACAATGAGCAGTTCTTC. This encodes CASSQESGQGSSYNEQFF.

V is TRBV19 and J is TRBJ1-5; D unresolved. With 6 bases removed from V and 0 bases from J, the gap between germline ends came to 3 bases. The germline V gene has CDR1 LNHDA and CDR2 SQIVND (reference sequence). The CDR3 sequence is 12 residues long. CDR3 DNA sequence: TGTGCCAGTAGCTATAGCAATCAGCCCCAGCATTTT. Translating gives CASSYSNQPQHF. Filled out from reference TRBV19 and TRBJ1-5, the complete variable domain reads DGGITQSPKYLFRKEGQNVTLSCEQNLNHDAMYWYRQDPGQGLRLIYYSQIVNDFQKGDIAEGYSVSREKKESFPLTVTSAQKNPTAFYLCASSYSNQPQHFGDGTRLSIL.

The table lists this clone with a count of one. The gene calls are TRBV5-4 and TRBJ2-2; a weak D match, TRBD1 (5 bases). This CDR3 has 14 amino acids. Germline V lookup: CDR1 SGHNT, CDR2 YYREEE (reference sequence). V gave up 0 bases and J gave up 7 bases, with 10 bases separating them. This chain's CDR3 is CASSLDRMDGELFF. As DNA, the CDR3 is TGTGCCAGCAGCTTGGACAGGATGGACGGGGAGCTGTTTTTT.

The rearrangement links TRBV11-2 to TRBJ1-1; D call uncertain. The CDR3 covers 12 residues. CDR1 is SGHAT, CDR2 FQNNGV, per germline. With 5 bases removed from V and 0 bases from J, the gap between germline ends came to 4 bases. The CDR3 DNA follows: TGTGCCAGCAGCAATATGAACACTGAAGCTTTCTTT. The encoded protein is CASSNMNTEAFF.

The chain links TRBV25-1 to TRBJ1-2, with 7 bases identical to TRBD1. The CDR3 is 14 residues long. The ends lost 1 base at V and 4 bases at J; junction bases unmatched: 3. Per the germline V gene, CDR1 is MGHDK and CDR2 is SYGVNS. The CDR3, as DNA: TGTGCCAGCAGTGAATGGGACAGTTCCTATGGCTACACCTTC. Encoded protein: CASSEWDSSYGYTF.

With respect to this clone: An end of the junction differs from the germline gene, which may be a read error. J is TRBJ1-5 and V is TRBV19; D is undetermined. This CDR3 comprises 12 residues. Germline V gives CDR1 LNHDA, CDR2 SQIVND (reference sequence). CDR3 in amino acids: CASSLEMRPQHF. The CDR3, as DNA: TGTGCCAGTAGTCTAGAGATGCGGCCCCAGCATTTT.

This chain links TRBV4-2 with TRBJ1-3; TRBD1 agrees at 8 bases. Trimming at V came to 4 bases and at J to 1 base, leaving 6 bases not matched to a gene. There are 16 residues in the CDR3. CDR1 and CDR2 (germline): LGHNA, YNFKEQ. The CDR3 protein is CASSRQRTGSGNTIYF. The CDR3 bases are TGTGCCAGCAGCCGCCAAAGGACAGGGTCTGGAAACACCATATATTTT.